Shown below are 15 T cell receptor beta chains from a single sample sequenced in a study of cytomegalovirus exposure and HLA in healthy donors. The PCR used 60 Vbeta and 13 Jbeta primers. Generated by immunoSEQ multiplex PCR, the TCRdb table keeps only in-frame clones and is missing some. The sample has about 140,000 clones, and its top ten clones hold 2.7%. Sequencing input: PBMCs. These receptors all stem from a man aged 35 to 55 in good health and CMV-seronegative.

The genes are TRBV12-5 and TRBJ1-3; no firm D call. Germline loops: CDR1 LGHNT, CDR2 FRNRAP. CDR3 length equals 16 residues. V gave up 2 bases and J gave up 0 bases, with 11 bases separating them. CDR3 coding DNA: TGTGCTAGTGGTTTGAGCGCAGAGAGCTCTGGAAACACCATATATTTT. Its translation: CASGLSAESSGNTIYF.

The V and J genes are TRBV7-3 and TRBJ1-1; 10 bases agree with TRBD1. Germline CDR1 and CDR2: SGHTA and FQGTGA. The CDR3 totals 16 residues. V lost 4 bases, J lost 5 bases, and 10 bases stayed unmatched. The CDR3 DNA reads as TGTGCCAGCAGCTCCGGGACAGGGGAAAGCGGTACTGAAGCTTTCTTT. Its protein product is CASSSGTGESGTEAFF.

The chain employs TRBV2 and TRBJ1-6, with D tentatively TRBD1 (5 bases). Germline values: CDR1 SNHLY, CDR2 FYNNEI. The CDR3 length is 14 residues. Trimming took 5 bases from V and 9 from J, leaving 14 bases between them. The CDR3 DNA reads TGTGCCAGCAGTCCAGGGATTTCCAGTTCACCCCTCCACTTT. Its protein product is CASSPGISSSPLHF.

V gene TRBV7-9 combines with J gene TRBJ2-1; a weak D match, TRBD2 (6 bases). The CDR3 is 14 residues long. The germline V gene has CDR1 SEHNR and CDR2 FQNEAQ (reference sequence). The V end was cut by 2 bases, the J end by 6 bases, with 11 bases between. CDR3: CASSLKGLFNEQFF. In DNA, the CDR3 is TGTGCCAGCAGCTTAAAGGGACTTTTCAATGAGCAGTTCTTC. The variable domain in full, completed from reference TRBV7-9 and TRBJ2-1, reads DTGVSQNPRHKITKRGQNVTFRCDPISEHNRLYWYRQTLGQGPEFLTYFQNEAQLEKSRLLSDRFSAERPKGSFSTLEIQRTEQGDSAMYLCASSLKGLFNEQFFGPGTRLTVL.

This chain uses TRBV9 with TRBJ2-7; the match to TRBD1 covers 10 bases. The J segment lost 6 bases and the V segment lost 3 bases, leaving 6 bases of the junction unmatched. This CDR3 region has 14 residues. Germline V gene data show CDR1 as SGDLS and CDR2 as YYNGEE. CDR3 sequence reads: CASSAGTGEGEQYF. For the CDR3, the DNA is TGTGCCAGCAGCGCCGGGACAGGGGAGGGCGAGCAGTACTTC.

The rearrangement uses TRBV28 and TRBJ2-5; 8 bases agree with TRBD1. The germline CDR1 and CDR2 sequences are MDHEN and SYDVKM. Trimming removed 4 bases from V and 3 bases from J; junction bases left unmatched: 4. The CDR3 totals 14 residues. The CDR3 DNA reads as TGTGCCAGCAGTTCCAGACAGGGGAAAGAGACCCAGTACTTC. Protein sequence: CASSSRQGKETQYF.

The CDR3 DNA reads as TGTGCCAGCAGCAACCCACTAGCGCGGATACCTGGGTCAGGGCCGGAAGAGCAGTACTTC. It translates to CASSNPLARIPGSGPEEQYF. The rearrangement links TRBV21-1 to TRBJ2-7; TRBD2 reflects the table's D call only, with no check against the DNA. TRBV21-1 is noted as a pseudogene. CDR3 length equals 20 residues.

This chain uses TRBV5-1 with TRBJ1-2, with D possibly matching TRBD1 (5 bases). CDR3 length: 16 residues. Per the germline V gene, CDR1 is SGHRS and CDR2 is YFSETQ. V was clipped by 4 bases and J by 3 bases, with 19 bases between them. CDR3 coding DNA: TGCGCCAGCAGCACCAGCGGGGCAGGGTACGACTATGGCTACACCTTC. It codes for CASSTSGAGYDYGYTF.

The chain links TRBV10-3 to TRBJ2-7, with D tentatively TRBD1 (6 bases). The germline V and J ends were trimmed by 6 bases and 6 bases, with 15 bases remaining between them. Germline V gene sequence: CDR1 ENHRY, CDR2 SYGVKD. CDR3 length: 13 residues. The CDR3 sequence: CAISATGYGEQYF. CDR3 in DNA: TGTGCCATCAGCGCAACAGGGTACGGCGAGCAGTACTTC.

The rearrangement links TRBV28 to TRBJ1-2; 9 bases agree with TRBD1. The CDR3 covers 13 residues. Germline V lookup: CDR1 MDHEN, CDR2 SYDVKM. V lost 7 bases to trimming and J lost 6 bases; unmatched junction nucleotides: 6. The CDR3 protein is CASTLRDRDGYTF. CDR3 nucleotide sequence: TGTGCCAGCACTCTTCGGGACAGGGATGGCTACACCTTC.

The chain combines TRBV6-4 with TRBJ1-2; 8 bases line up with TRBD1. CDR3 length equals 13 residues. V dropped 3 bases and J dropped 5; count of bases not matched to a gene: 2. Germline V gene lookup returns CDR1 MRHNA and CDR2 SNTAGT. The CDR3 bases are TGTGCCAGCAGTGAGGGGACAGGTTATGGCTACACCTTC. Its protein is CASSEGTGYGYTF.

The chain joins TRBV19 to TRBJ2-5; D is possibly TRBD2 (5 bases). This CDR3 spans 14 amino acids. Trimming removed 3 bases at V and 5 bases at J, with 13 bases between. Germline CDR1 is LNHDA and CDR2 is SQIVND (reference sequence). The CDR3 bases are TGTGCCAGTAGTATCGGGGTTCCGGGGGAGACCCAGTACTTC. Protein product: CASSIGVPGETQYF.

The genes are TRBV4-2 and TRBJ2-7; 7 bases are shared with TRBD1. CDR1 is LGHNA, CDR2 YNFKEQ, per germline. The CDR3 has 17 amino acids. V shed 4 bases and J 2 bases; nucleotides not matched to a gene: 14. The CDR3 bases are TGTGCCAGCAGCCGAGAAACGTCCGCCGGGACAGCCTACGAGCAGTACTTC. Its protein product is CASSRETSAGTAYEQYF.

The CDR3 nucleotides read TGTGCCAGCCGGAGGGGTGCAACTAATGAAAAACTGTTTTTT. Its translation is CASRRGATNEKLFF. The gene calls are TRBV6-6 and TRBJ1-4; tentatively, D is TRBD1 (5 bases). The CDR3 is 14 amino acids. Per the germline V gene, CDR1 is MNHNY and CDR2 is SVGAGI (reference sequence). Trimming stripped 8 bases from V and 0 bases from J, with 10 bases between.

The genes are TRBV6-1 and TRBJ1-5; D may be TRBD1 (6 bases). The CDR3 totals 13 residues. CDR1 is MNHNS, CDR2 SASEGT, per germline. The V end was cut by 3 bases, the J end by 6 bases, with 9 bases between. The CDR3 nucleotides read TGTGCCAGCAGTGAGACAGGAGGTCAGCCCCAGCATTTT. Its translation is CASSETGGQPQHF.